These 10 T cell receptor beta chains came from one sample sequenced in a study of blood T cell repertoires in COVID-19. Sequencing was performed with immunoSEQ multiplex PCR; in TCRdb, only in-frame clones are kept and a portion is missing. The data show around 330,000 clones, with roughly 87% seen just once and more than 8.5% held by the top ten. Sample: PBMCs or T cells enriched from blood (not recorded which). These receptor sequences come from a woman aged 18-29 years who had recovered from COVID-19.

The CDR3 nucleotides are TGTGCCAGCAGCCTGGGAGGGGGGGCAGATACGCAGTATTTT. As protein: CASSLGGGADTQYF. The genes are TRBV11-3 and TRBJ2-3; TRBD2 is a possible D gene (7 bases). This CDR3 is built from 14 residues. Germline CDR1 and CDR2: SGHNT and YENEEA. V lost 5 bases and J lost 4, with 13 bases in between.

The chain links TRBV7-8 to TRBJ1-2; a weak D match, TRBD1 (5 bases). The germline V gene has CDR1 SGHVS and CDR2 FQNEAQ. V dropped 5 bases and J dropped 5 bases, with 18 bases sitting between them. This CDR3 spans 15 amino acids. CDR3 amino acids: CASSPSGPGRYGYTF. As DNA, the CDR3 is TGTGCCAGCAGCCCTAGTGGTCCAGGGCGGTATGGCTACACCTTC.

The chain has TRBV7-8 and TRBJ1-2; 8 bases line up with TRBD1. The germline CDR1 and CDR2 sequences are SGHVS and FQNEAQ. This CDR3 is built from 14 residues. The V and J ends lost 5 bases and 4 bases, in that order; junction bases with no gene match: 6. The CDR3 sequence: CASSMDRDAYGYTF. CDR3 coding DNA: TGTGCCAGCAGCATGGACAGGGATGCCTATGGCTACACCTTC.

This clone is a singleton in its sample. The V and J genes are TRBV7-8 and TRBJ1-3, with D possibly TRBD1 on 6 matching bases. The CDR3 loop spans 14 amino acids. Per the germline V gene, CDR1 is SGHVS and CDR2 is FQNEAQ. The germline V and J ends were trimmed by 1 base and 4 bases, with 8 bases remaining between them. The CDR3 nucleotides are TGTGCCAGCAGCTTAGACAGGGCGGGAAACACCATATATTTT. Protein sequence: CASSLDRAGNTIYF. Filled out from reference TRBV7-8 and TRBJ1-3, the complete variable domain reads GAGVSQSPRYKVAKRGQDVALRCDPISGHVSLFWYQQALGQGPEFLTYFQNEAQLDKSGLPSDRFFAERPEGSVSTLKIQRTQQEDSAVYLCASSLDRAGNTIYFGEGSWLTVV.

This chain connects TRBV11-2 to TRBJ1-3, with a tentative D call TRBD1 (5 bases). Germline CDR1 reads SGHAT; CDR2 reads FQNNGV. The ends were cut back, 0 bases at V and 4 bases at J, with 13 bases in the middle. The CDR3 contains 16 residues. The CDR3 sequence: CASSLEPGFFGNTIYF. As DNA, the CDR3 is TGTGCCAGCAGCTTAGAGCCAGGGTTCTTCGGAAACACCATATATTTT. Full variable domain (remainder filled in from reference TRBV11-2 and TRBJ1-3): EAGVAQSPRYKIIEKRQSVAFWCNPISGHATLYWYQQILGQGPKLLIQFQNNGVVDDSQLPKDRFSAERLKGVDSTLKIQPAKLEDSAVYLCASSLEPGFFGNTIYFGEGSWLTVV.

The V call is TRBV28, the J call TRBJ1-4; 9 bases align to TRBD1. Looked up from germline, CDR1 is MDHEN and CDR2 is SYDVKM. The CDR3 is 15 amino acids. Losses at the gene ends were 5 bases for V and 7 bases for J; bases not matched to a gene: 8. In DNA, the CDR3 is TGTGCCAGCAGTGAGGGACAGGGAGGAGGTGAAAAACTGTTTTTT. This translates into CASSEGQGGGEKLFF.

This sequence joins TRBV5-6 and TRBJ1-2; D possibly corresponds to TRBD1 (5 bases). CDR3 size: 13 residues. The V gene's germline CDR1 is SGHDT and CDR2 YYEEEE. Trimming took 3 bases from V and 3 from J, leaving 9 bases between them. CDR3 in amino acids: CASSWGTDYGYTF. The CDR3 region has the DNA TGTGCCAGCAGCTGGGGCACAGACTATGGCTACACCTTC.

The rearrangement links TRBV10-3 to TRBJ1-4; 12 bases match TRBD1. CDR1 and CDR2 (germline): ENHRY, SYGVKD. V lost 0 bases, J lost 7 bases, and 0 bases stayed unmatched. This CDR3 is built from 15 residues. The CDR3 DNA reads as TGTGCCATCAGTGAGTCGGGACAGGGGGCTGAAAAACTGTTTTTT. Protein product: CAISESGQGAEKLFF.

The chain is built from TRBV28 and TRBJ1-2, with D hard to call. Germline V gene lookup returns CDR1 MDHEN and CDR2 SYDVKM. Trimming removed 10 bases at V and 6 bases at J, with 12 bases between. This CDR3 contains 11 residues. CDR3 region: CATSVRDGYTF. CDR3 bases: TGTGCCACCTCTGTGAGGGATGGCTACACCTTC.

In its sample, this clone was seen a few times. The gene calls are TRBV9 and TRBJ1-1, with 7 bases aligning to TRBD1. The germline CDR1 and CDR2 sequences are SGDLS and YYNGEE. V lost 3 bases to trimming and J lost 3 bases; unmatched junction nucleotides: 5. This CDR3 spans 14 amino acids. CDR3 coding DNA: TGTGCCAGCAGCGCCGGGGACAGATACACTGAAGCTTTCTTT. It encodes CASSAGDRYTEAFF.